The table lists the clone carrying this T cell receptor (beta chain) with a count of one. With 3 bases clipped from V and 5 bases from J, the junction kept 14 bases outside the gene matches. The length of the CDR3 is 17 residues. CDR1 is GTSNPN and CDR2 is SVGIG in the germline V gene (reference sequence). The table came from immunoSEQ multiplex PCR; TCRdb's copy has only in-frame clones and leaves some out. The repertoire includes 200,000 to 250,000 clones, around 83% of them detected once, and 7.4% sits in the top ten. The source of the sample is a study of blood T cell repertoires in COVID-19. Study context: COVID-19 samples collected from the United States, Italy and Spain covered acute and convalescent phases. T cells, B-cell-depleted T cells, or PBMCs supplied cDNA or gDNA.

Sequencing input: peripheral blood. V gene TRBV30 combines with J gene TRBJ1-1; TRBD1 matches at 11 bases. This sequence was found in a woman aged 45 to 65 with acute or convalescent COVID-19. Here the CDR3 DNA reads TGTGCCTGGAGCACTATGCGGACAGGGGGCGCGGGGACTGAAGCTTTCTTT. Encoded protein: CAWSTMRTGGAGTEAFF.